The clone carrying this TCR beta chain has just one count. Its specificity is unknown. The CDR3 spans 12 residues. Germline CDR1 and CDR2: DFQATT and SNEGSKA (reference sequence). V shed 3 bases and J shed 3 bases, with 8 bases lying between them. This entry belongs to a study of CD8 T cells in Susac syndrome. With random hexamers, reverse transcription was performed on about 0.5 to 1 ug of RNA. immunoSEQ multiplex PCR amplified TCR beta CDR3 across 54 Vbeta, 13 Jbeta. One entry per CDR3 protein, called by TCRdb with MiXCR from the immunoSEQ multiplex PCR reads. The top ten clones hold under 0.12% of a sample with about 190,000 distinct CDR3 sequences, roughly 95% of them seen once. General observations from the study: The authors acknowledged that the study's TCR sequencing and HLA analysis involved relatively few individuals.

TCR beta was sequenced from blood CD8+ and CD4+ T cells. Through negative isolation, CD4+ and CD8+ T cells were obtained, while TEMRA cells were enriched using FACS. The sequence derives from a human donor in good health. The rearrangement uses TRBV20-1 and TRBJ1-2; D is possibly TRBD1 (5 bases). The material sequenced was CD4+ T cells from PBMCs. The chain's CDR3 is CSASGDYYGYTF. The CDR3 DNA sequence: TGCAGTGCTAGCGGGGACTACTATGGCTACACCTTC.